This TCR beta chain was recovered during a study of cytomegalovirus exposure and HLA in healthy donors. Primers: 60 Vbeta forward and 13 Jbeta reverse. Data came from immunoSEQ multiplex PCR; TCRdb stores just in-frame clones and leaves some out. Among approximately 110,000 clones listed, approximately 69% were seen once. The CDR3 is 15 amino acids. Germline values: CDR1 SGHVS, CDR2 FNYEAQ. Trimming cost V 5 bases and J 2 bases, with 16 bases left between them. The V gene is TRBV7-6, the J gene TRBJ2-7; a possible D gene is TRBD2 (6 bases). The sample comprised PBMCs. The TCR comes from a man younger than 45 in good health and CMV-seronegative. In nucleotides, the CDR3 is TGTGCCAGCAGCGTACAAGGGACGGGAGCCTACGAGCAGTACTTC. This gives the protein CASSVQGTGAYEQYF.